Listed below are T cell receptor beta chains from one sample, sequenced in a study of beta chain features in type 1 diabetes. Only in-frame clones appear in the TCRdb table, and some are missing; sequencing was by immunoSEQ multiplex PCR. Found here are about 660,000 clones, roughly 13% of them singletons; the top ten hold roughly 0.04%. What was sequenced was naive CD4+ T cells from blood. The receptors derive from a man aged 18 to 30 with type 1 diabetes. Each CDR3 is given with its conserved first and last residue. The D gene is left open where the match is weak. Clone size is shown for a subset of rows, as once, few, many or a class of expanded clone.

D gene,clone size,V gene,CDR3 length,J gene,CDR3 protein,CDR3 DNA
TRBD1,NA,TRBV7-8,15,TRBJ2-4,CASSPLDRDKNIQYF,TGTGCCAGCAGCCCACTGGACAGGGACAAAAACATTCAGTACTTC
TRBD1,NA,TRBV30,16,TRBJ2-1,CAWKSRGSPVSGEQFF,TGTGCCTGGAAGTCCAGGGGGAGCCCTGTATCGGGTGAGCAGTTCTTC
NA,few,TRBV30,13,TRBJ2-7,CAWSGRLTYEQYF,TGTGCCTGGAGTGGGCGACTGACCTACGAGCAGTACTTC
TRBD2,few,TRBV10-3,14,TRBJ2-6,CAISETGGEAVLTF,TGTGCCATCAGTGAGACGGGAGGGGAGGCGGTCCTGACTTTC
TRBD2,few,TRBV5-1,16,TRBJ2-1,CASSSTMTSGSPEQFF,TGCGCCAGCAGCAGCACTATGACTAGCGGGAGTCCTGAGCAGTTCTTC
NA,NA,TRBV5-4,13,TRBJ2-3,CASSPLPADTQYF,TGTGCCAGCAGCCCCCTACCCGCAGATACGCAGTATTTT
NA,few,TRBV14,13,TRBJ2-2,CASSQVLLGELFF,TGTGCCAGCAGCCAAGTTCTCCTCGGGGAGCTGTTTTTT
TRBD2,few,TRBV19,18,TRBJ2-3,CASSSRTSGSGIKDTQYF,TGTGCCAGTAGTTCTAGGACTAGCGGGAGCGGTATTAAGGATACGCAGTATTTT
TRBD1,NA,TRBV7-3,13,TRBJ1-6,CASSLNGQAALHF,TGTGCCAGCAGCTTAAACGGACAGGCCGCCCTCCACTTT
TRBD2,NA,TRBV4-2,16,TRBJ2-2,CASSQEPSGITGELFF,TGTGCCAGCAGCCAAGAACCCAGCGGGATAACCGGGGAGCTGTTTTTT
NA,few,TRBV29-1,12,TRBJ2-3,CSVVTGSDTQYF,TGCAGCGTCGTCACAGGGTCAGATACGCAGTATTTT
NA,few,TRBV4-1,12,TRBJ2-7,CASSRTEYEQYF,TGCGCCAGCAGCCGCACAGAGTACGAGCAGTACTTC
TRBD2,NA,TRBV28,15,TRBJ2-1,CASSPTSGVHNEQFF,TGTGCCAGCAGCCCGACTAGCGGGGTCCACAATGAGCAGTTCTTC
TRBD2,NA,TRBV30,18,TRBJ2-7,CAWSVPGLAGAESYEQYF,TGTGCCTGGAGTGTCCCTGGACTAGCGGGGGCCGAATCCTACGAGCAGTACTTC